A single sample gave rise to the 26 T cell receptor beta chains below, sequenced in a study of cytomegalovirus exposure and HLA in healthy donors. The PCR ran on 60 Vbeta and 13 Jbeta primers. Measured with immunoSEQ multiplex PCR; TCRdb has only the in-frame clones, and not every one. The repertoire holds 150,000 to 200,000 clones, with roughly 80% as singletons. Material for sequencing was PBMCs. These TCRs come from a human donor in good health.

This chain joins TRBV12-5 and TRBJ1-3, with a possible D match to TRBD1 (6 bases). Trimming pared 6 bases from V and 4 bases from J, leaving 10 bases between. The CDR3 loop spans 13 amino acids. Germline V gene lookup returns CDR1 LGHNT and CDR2 FRNRAP. The CDR3 DNA reads as TGTGCTAGTGGCCTACAGGGCGGAAACACCATATATTTT. It is translated as CASGLQGGNTIYF.

V gene TRBV11-2 combines with J gene TRBJ1-3, with 7 bases that match TRBD1. The CDR3 consists of 15 residues. Germline CDR1 SGHAT, CDR2 FQNNGV. V lost 5 bases to trimming and J lost 4 bases; unmatched junction nucleotides: 8. CDR3 loop: CASSNPGTDGNTIYF. Written as DNA, the CDR3 is TGTGCCAGCAGCAACCCCGGGACAGACGGAAACACCATATATTTT.

This clone showed up just a few times. The same CDR3 can be traced to other DNA sequences in this sample. The chain uses TRBV6-5 and TRBJ1-2, with TRBD1 matching over 8 bases. The V segment lost 5 bases and the J segment 5 bases; nucleotides outside the gene matches: 4. From germline, CDR1 is MNHEY and CDR2 SVGAGI. The CDR3 is 13 residues long. For the CDR3, the DNA is TGTGCCAGCAGTCCGGACAGGGCATATGGCTACACCTTC. It encodes CASSPDRAYGYTF.

This rearrangement joins TRBV6-6 to TRBJ2-7, with 8 bases identical to TRBD2. V gave up 10 bases and J gave up 2 bases; unmatched junction bases: 13. The CDR3 consists of 15 residues. Germline values: CDR1 MNHNY, CDR2 SVGAGI (reference sequence). CDR3 sequence reads: CATVDDGGAAYEQYF. DNA for the CDR3: TGTGCCACCGTAGACGACGGGGGGGCCGCCTACGAGCAGTACTTC.

The V call is TRBV18, the J call TRBJ1-5; the D is unclear. The V gene lost 6 bases and the J gene lost 4 bases, with 13 bases spanning the gap. CDR1 KGHSH and CDR2 LQKENI come from the germline V gene. This CDR3 comprises 14 residues. The CDR3 protein is CASSQTPINQPQHF. The CDR3 coding sequence is TGTGCCAGCTCCCAGACACCGATAAATCAGCCCCAGCATTTT.

This sequence joins TRBV7-8 and TRBJ1-2; 7 nucleotides match TRBD1. The CDR3 totals 13 residues. CDR1 and CDR2 from the germline V gene are SGHVS and FQNEAQ. Trimming at V came to 5 bases and at J to 8 bases, leaving 8 bases not matched to a gene. The CDR3 DNA reads as TGTGCCAGCAGCCCAAGGGGGCACAACGGCTACACCTTC. Translation gives CASSPRGHNGYTF. The full variable domain, its missing parts supplied by reference TRBV7-8 and TRBJ1-2, is GAGVSQSPRYKVAKRGQDVALRCDPISGHVSLFWYQQALGQGPEFLTYFQNEAQLDKSGLPSDRFFAERPEGSVSTLKIQRTQQEDSAVYLCASSPRGHNGYTFGSGTRLTVV.

This chain joins TRBV10-3 and TRBJ2-5; the D gene is possibly TRBD2 (5 bases). The J call is uncertain, as TRBJ2-7 better fits the DNA end. There are 11 residues in the CDR3. Per the germline V gene, CDR1 is ENHRY and CDR2 is SYGVKD. The CDR3 DNA reads as TGTGCCGCCCGAGAGGGTTACGAGCAGTACTTC. The encoded protein is CAAREGYEQYF.

A single count supports this clone. V is TRBV14 and J is TRBJ2-7; D call uncertain. CDR1 is SGHDN, CDR2 FVKESK, per germline. V was trimmed by 2 bases and J by 7 bases, leaving 9 bases between them. CDR3 size: 12 residues. CDR3 amino acids: CASSQLSLEQYF. The CDR3, as DNA: TGTGCCAGCAGCCAACTTAGTTTGGAGCAGTACTTC.

The chain joins TRBV21-1 to TRBJ2-7; the D call of TRBD2 is as the table states it, not checked on the DNA. TRBV21-1 is classified as a pseudogene. The CDR3 is made up of 13 amino acids. The CDR3 reads CASGGTRSYEQYF. The CDR3 bases are TGTGCCAGCGGGGGGACTCGCTCCTACGAGCAGTACTTC.

This chain connects TRBV7-9 to TRBJ2-5; 16 positions match TRBD2. The V gene's germline CDR1 is SEHNR and CDR2 FQNEAQ (reference sequence). The CDR3 covers 17 residues. V lost 5 bases to trimming and J lost 5 bases; unmatched junction nucleotides: 8. The CDR3 region is CASSPTGLAGGKETQYF. For the CDR3, the DNA is TGTGCCAGCAGCCCTACGGGACTAGCGGGGGGGAAGGAGACCCAGTACTTC.

The chain is built from TRBV7-9 and TRBJ2-7; possible D gene TRBD2, 5 bases. V was cut by 4 bases and J by 1 base, with 8 bases left in between. The germline CDR1 and CDR2 sequences are SEHNR and FQNEAQ (reference sequence). The CDR3 spans 13 residues. CDR3 bases: TGTGCCAGCAGCTCGTCGGGATCCTACGAGCAGTACTTC. Its translation: CASSSSGSYEQYF.

The chain links TRBV18 to TRBJ1-1; 7 nucleotides line up with TRBD1. Trimming cost V 3 bases and J 10 bases; bases outside gene matches: 5. The length of the CDR3 is 12 residues. The V gene's germline CDR1 is KGHSH and CDR2 LQKENI. CDR3 residues: CASSPPTGRAFF. CDR3 nucleotides: TGTGCCAGCTCACCCCCGACAGGGAGAGCTTTCTTT.

The chain links TRBV6-6 to TRBJ2-2; TRBD1 agrees at 9 bases. Looked up from germline, CDR1 is MNHNY and CDR2 is SVGAGI (reference sequence). Trimming took 4 bases from V and 7 from J; bases not matched to a gene: 7. CDR3 length: 15 residues. CDR3 in DNA: TGTGCCAGCAGTTTACAGGGGGCGCAAAACGGGGAGCTGTTTTTT. Encoded protein: CASSLQGAQNGELFF.

The chain couples TRBV5-6 to TRBJ2-7; 7 bases are a match to TRBD1. V shed 4 bases, J shed 1 base, and the junction held 5 bases outside the gene matches. Germline V lookup: CDR1 SGHDT, CDR2 YYEEEE. The CDR3 consists of 14 residues. CDR3 bases: TGTGCCAGCAGCGAGAGGGACAGATCCTACGAGCAGTACTTC. It codes for CASSERDRSYEQYF.

The rearrangement links TRBV27 to TRBJ2-3; 8 nucleotides align to TRBD2. The CDR3 is made up of 16 amino acids. With 2 bases clipped from V and 0 bases from J, the junction kept 4 bases outside the gene matches. The germline V gene encodes CDR1 MNHEY and CDR2 SMNVEV (reference sequence). The CDR3 loop reads CASSLTLAGSTDTQYF. In DNA form, the CDR3 reads TGTGCCAGCAGTTTAACCTTAGCGGGGAGCACAGATACGCAGTATTTT.

This rearrangement joins TRBV19 to TRBJ1-4, with 9 bases identical to TRBD1. The V gene's germline CDR1 is LNHDA and CDR2 SQIVND (reference sequence). The CDR3 is made up of 13 amino acids. J gave up 8 bases and V 11 bases, and 9 bases lay outside the gene matches. The CDR3 DNA reads as TGTGCCTGTACGGGACAGGGTTACGAAAAACTGTTTTTT. Translated, it gives CACTGQGYEKLFF. Using reference TRBV19 and TRBJ1-4 for the parts outside the CDR3, the full variable domain is DGGITQSPKYLFRKEGQNVTLSCEQNLNHDAMYWYRQDPGQGLRLIYYSQIVNDFQKGDIAEGYSVSREKKESFPLTVTSAQKNPTAFYLCACTGQGYEKLFFGSGTQLSVL.

This chain joins TRBV6-6 and TRBJ2-3; D gene uncertain. This CDR3 region has 12 residues. Germline-derived CDR1 and CDR2 are MNHNY and SVGAGI (reference sequence). Trimming removed 7 bases at V and 4 bases at J, with 9 bases between. CDR3 in amino acids: CASIGGADTQYF. DNA of the CDR3: TGTGCCAGCATCGGCGGTGCAGATACGCAGTATTTT.

J is TRBJ1-4 and V is TRBV5-1; no reliable D call. The CDR3 consists of 14 residues. The V end was cut by 5 bases, the J end by 6 bases, with 14 bases between. Germline CDR1 is SGHRS and CDR2 is YFSETQ. CDR3 sequence: CASRLGTVDEKLFF. In nucleotides, the CDR3 is TGCGCCAGCAGACTGGGCACGGTTGATGAAAAACTGTTTTTT.

The V gene is TRBV5-6, the J gene TRBJ2-3; a weak D match, TRBD2 (6 bases). V was clipped by 2 bases and J by 4 bases, with 8 bases between them. CDR3 length: 13 amino acids. Germline lookup yields CDR1 SGHDT and CDR2 YYEEEE. The CDR3 coding sequence is TGTGCCAGCAGCTTCGGGGGAGCAGATACGCAGTATTTT. Translating gives CASSFGGADTQYF.

This rearrangement joins TRBV5-6 to TRBJ2-5; D ambiguous. This CDR3 is 11 amino acids long. The ends were cut back, 4 bases at V and 5 bases at J, with 6 bases in the middle. From germline, CDR1 is SGHDT and CDR2 YYEEEE. The CDR3 region is CASSLRETQYF. CDR3 coding DNA: TGTGCCAGCAGCCTCCGGGAGACCCAGTACTTC.

About this clone: Other nucleotide sequences in the sample specify the same CDR3. V and J are TRBV27 and TRBJ2-7; 7 bases are shared with TRBD1. Germline trimming cut 4 bases from V and 2 bases from J; bases unmatched to any gene: 5. Germline CDR1 is MNHEY and CDR2 is SMNVEV (reference sequence). The CDR3 loop spans 14 amino acids. The CDR3 is CASSSGTAPYEQYF. As DNA, the CDR3 is TGTGCCAGCAGTTCTGGGACAGCCCCCTACGAGCAGTACTTC.

This clone was observed a few times. The rearrangement uses TRBV7-3 and TRBJ2-5; TRBD1 might be the D (6 bases). Germline CDR1 is SGHTA and CDR2 is FQGTGA. V was clipped by 8 bases and J by 0 bases, with 10 bases between them. The CDR3 contains 13 residues. The CDR3 loop reads CASARGYQETQYF. In DNA form, the CDR3 reads TGTGCCAGCGCGAGGGGGTACCAAGAGACCCAGTACTTC.

The rearrangement joins TRBV4-3 to TRBJ2-6, with unresolved D. Per the germline V gene, CDR1 is LGHNA and CDR2 is YSLEER. V lost 6 bases, J lost 0 bases, and 9 bases lay in between. This CDR3 is 15 amino acids long. CDR3 bases: TGCGCCAGCAGGGCGGCTTTCTCTGGGGCCAACGTCCTGACTTTC. Translating gives CASRAAFSGANVLTF.

J is TRBJ2-7 and V is TRBV2; 10 bases fit TRBD1. The CDR3 is made up of 14 amino acids. With 3 bases clipped from V and 3 bases from J, the junction kept 2 bases outside the gene matches. CDR1 SNHLY and CDR2 FYNNEI come from the germline V gene. CDR3 loop: CASSETGGFYEQYF. The CDR3 DNA is TGTGCCAGCAGTGAGACAGGGGGCTTCTACGAGCAGTACTTC.

Written as DNA, the CDR3 is TGTGCCAGCAGCTTGGCCAGGGAGACCCAGTACTTC. Encoded protein: CASSLARETQYF. V usage is TRBV5-8 and J usage is TRBJ2-5; no firm D call. The V gene lost 0 bases and the J gene lost 5 bases, with 5 bases spanning the gap. Germline assignment: CDR1 SGHTS and CDR2 YDEGEE. This CDR3 is built from 12 residues.

The chain carries TRBV9 and TRBJ2-2; the match to TRBD1 covers 7 bases. Germline lookup yields CDR1 SGDLS and CDR2 YYNGEE. V shed 0 bases, J shed 1 base, and the junction held 3 bases outside the gene matches. The CDR3 loop spans 16 amino acids. The CDR3 here is CASSVGGQWNTGELFF. CDR3 DNA: TGTGCCAGCAGCGTAGGGGGACAGTGGAACACCGGGGAGCTGTTTTTT.